These T cell receptor beta chains were read from a single sample in a study of cytomegalovirus exposure and HLA in healthy donors. Sequencing was performed with immunoSEQ multiplex PCR; in TCRdb, only in-frame clones are kept and a portion is missing. The sample yields hundreds of thousands of clones, less than 85% seen once. Source material: PBMCs. These receptors came from a man younger than 35 in good health and CMV-seronegative. Both conserved end residues are part of each CDR3. D genes are given only for firm matches. Where a row states a size, it is once, few, many or the class of an expanded clone; other rows omit it.

CDR3 length | J gene | V gene | D gene | clone size | CDR3 DNA | CDR3 protein
13 | TRBJ2-7 | TRBV5-6 | TRBD1 | - | TGTGCCAGCAGCCCAGGGGGTTTCTACGAGCAGTACTTC | CASSPGGFYEQYF
14 | TRBJ1-2 | TRBV9 | - | - | TGTGCCAGCAGCGTAGGGGGGCCTATCTATGGCTACACCTTC | CASSVGGPIYGYTF
15 | TRBJ1-5 | TRBV4-1 | - | few | TGCGCCAGCAGCCAAGATAGCGGGCAGGTGGAGCCCCAGCATTTT | CASSQDSGQVEPQHF
14 | TRBJ1-2 | TRBV28 | - | - | TGTGCCAGCAGTTCCCCCGACAGGAACTATGGCTACACCTTC | CASSSPDRNYGYTF
15 | TRBJ2-6 | TRBV6-1 | - | - | TGTGCCAGCAGTGCTTCAGGGCTCGGGGCCAACGTCCTGACTTTC | CASSASGLGANVLTF
12 | TRBJ2-7 | TRBV7-6 | TRBD2 | - | TGTGCCAGCAGCTTAGGGGACTATGAGCAGTACTTC | CASSLGDYEQYF
17 | TRBJ1-5 | TRBV19 | TRBD1 | - | TGTGCCAGTAGTATAGATCGGGACAGGGGGGAAGTTCAGCCCCAGCATTTT | CASSIDRDRGEVQPQHF
14 | TRBJ2-7 | TRBV7-9 | TRBD1 | - | TGTGCCAGCAGCTCGACAGGGGGCGTTTACGAGCAGTACTTC | CASSSTGGVYEQYF
15 | TRBJ2-7 | TRBV7-3 | TRBD2 | - | TGTGCCAGCAGCTTACCACTAGCGGGAAGTGAGGAGCAGTACTTC | CASSLPLAGSEEQYF
14 | TRBJ1-5 | TRBV28 | - | - | TGTGCCAGCAGTTTAAACAGGTACAATCAGCCCCAGCATTTT | CASSLNRYNQPQHF
14 | TRBJ2-1 | TRBV19 | - | few | TGTGCCAGTACGGGCAGGGAACGTAAGAATGAGCAGTTCTTC | CASTGRERKNEQFF
15 | TRBJ2-1 | TRBV9 | TRBD1 | - | TGTGCCAGCAGCGTATCCGGGACAGGCTACAATGAGCAGTTCTTC | CASSVSGTGYNEQFF
15 | TRBJ2-7 | TRBV30 | TRBD2 | - | TGTGCCTGGAGTGCGCCTAGCGGGAGGGCCTACGAGCAGTACTTC | CAWSAPSGRAYEQYF
15 | TRBJ1-1 | TRBV5-1 | TRBD1 | - | TGCGCCAGCAGCTTGGATCCAGGGGGCAACACTGAAGCTTTCTTT | CASSLDPGGNTEAFF
14 | TRBJ2-7 | TRBV12-2 | - | - | TGTGCAAGTCGCTTACTAGCGGGAGTTTACGAGCAGTACTTC | CASRLLAGVYEQYF
15 | TRBJ2-7 | TRBV29-1 | TRBD1 | - | TGCAGCGTTGAAGATCCGGACAGGGGGGCCTACGAGCAGTACTTC | CSVEDPDRGAYEQYF
18 | TRBJ2-1 | TRBV4-2 | TRBD1 | - | TGTGCCAGCAGCCACATATTGGGACAGGGGGCCTCCTACAATGAGCAGTTCTTC | CASSHILGQGASYNEQFF
13 | TRBJ1-2 | TRBV7-2 | - | - | TGTGCCAGCAGCTTGAGCGGGCTCTATGGCTACACCTTC | CASSLSGLYGYTF
14 | TRBJ1-1 | TRBV19 | - | - | TGTGCCAGTAACCCACGGACTATGAACACTGAAGCTTTCTTT | CASNPRTMNTEAFF
16 | TRBJ2-2 | TRBV5-6 | TRBD2 | few | TGTGCCAGCAGCCCTCTAGCGGATACGAACACCGGGGAGCTGTTTTTT | CASSPLADTNTGELFF
13 | TRBJ1-4 | TRBV28 | - | few | TGTGCCAGCACGCAGGGAGGCAATGAAAAACTGTTTTTT | CASTQGGNEKLFF
14 | TRBJ1-1 | TRBV7-6 | TRBD1 | - | TGTGCCAGCAGACCCTGGACAGGGGCGACTGAAGCTTTCTTT | CASRPWTGATEAFF
15 | TRBJ2-1 | TRBV13 | - | - | TGTGCCAGCAGCGCTAGCGTGAGCTCCTACAATGAGCAGTTCTTC | CASSASVSSYNEQFF
16 | TRBJ2-1 | TRBV5-4 | TRBD2 | - | TGTGCCAGCAGACGCTGGCTAGCGGGAAAAAACAATGAGCAGTTCTTC | CASRRWLAGKNNEQFF
16 | TRBJ2-1 | TRBV27 | TRBD2 | - | TGTGCCAGCAGTAAAGGGACTAGCGGGAGCTACAATGAGCAGTTCTTC | CASSKGTSGSYNEQFF
14 | TRBJ2-5 | TRBV2 | - | once | TGTGCCAGCACCCTGTCCCCGGCGGGAGAGACCCAGTACTTC | CASTLSPAGETQYF
14 | TRBJ1-1 | TRBV2 | - | - | TGTGCCAGCAGTGCACCGGCGGGAATCGCTGAAGCTTTCTTT | CASSAPAGIAEAFF
14 | TRBJ2-3 | TRBV11-3 | - | - | TGTGCCAGCAGCTTCGGAGGGCTCACAGATACGCAGTATTTT | CASSFGGLTDTQYF
14 | TRBJ2-7 | TRBV9 | - | few | TGTGCCAGCAGCCCGACTGAGCGAGCGTACGAGCAGTACTTC | CASSPTERAYEQYF
13 | TRBJ2-7 | TRBV6-6 | TRBD2 | - | TGTGCCAGCAGTTCGGGACTAGTATGGGAGCAGTACTTC | CASSSGLVWEQYF
16 | TRBJ1-2 | TRBV30 | - | - | TGTGCCTGGAGTGTACGGTACGATTTCCCCAACTATGGCTACACCTTC | CAWSVRYDFPNYGYTF
15 | TRBJ1-4 | TRBV4-1 | - | - | TGCGCCAGCAGCCAGACTACAGGGCTTAATGAAAAACTGTTTTTT | CASSQTTGLNEKLFF
15 | TRBJ1-5 | TRBV15 | TRBD1 | - | TGTGCCACCAGCAGCGACAGGGGGAGCAATCAGCCCCAGCATTTT | CATSSDRGSNQPQHF
15 | TRBJ2-1 | TRBV7-9 | TRBD2 | - | TGTGCCAGCAGCCGGACTAGCGGGCAATACAATGAGCAGTTCTTC | CASSRTSGQYNEQFF
15 | TRBJ2-1 | TRBV5-4 | TRBD2 | - | TGTGCCAGCAGCTTGAGGCTAGCGGGCGTAAATGAGCAGTTCTTC | CASSLRLAGVNEQFF